This TCR beta chain was identified in a study of human T cells and chemical hapten exposure. Study results and caveats: TCRs exceeding 1 in 1000 frequency stayed unchanged with DPC sensitization. While controls formed fewer of them, expanded TCRs formed significantly more large CDR3 similarity clusters.

In the case of this clonotype: Its cognate antigen is unknown.

This sample's treatment: therapeutic diphenylcyclopropenone sensitization with weekly scalp DPC. Separate cDNA molecules received unique molecular identifiers, which the library attached to them. TCRdb redid the calling of the reads with MiXCR, one entry per CDR3 protein. The sample carries about 480 distinct CDR3 sequences, roughly two fifths recorded once. V was cut by 3 bases and J by 4 bases, with 3 bases left in between. CDR1 SGHVS and CDR2 FNYEAQ come from the germline V gene. The CDR3 runs 12 residues. This chain joins TRBV7-6 and TRBJ2-2; D is unclear. The sequence was collected from an adult with alopecia areata. Some clones in this sample may be carry-over from other donors' samples. This table probably holds off-target reads from a library built for another chain. This specimen was whole blood, taken before DPC sensitization or 2, 6, or about 24 weeks after (not recorded which). CDR3 in amino acids: CASSFLTGELFF. The DNA for the CDR3 is TGTGCCAGCAGCTTTCTCACCGGGGAGCTGTTTTTT.